The present T cell receptor (beta chain) was sequenced within a study of shared clonotypes between healthy human individuals. Study as a whole: Donors were a couple of women and a few men aged 18 to 49.

The table came from immunoSEQ multiplex PCR; TCRdb's copy has only in-frame clones and leaves some out. The sample lists 2,500,000 or so clones, around nine tenths occurring once. Findings of the study overall: Rarefaction analysis demonstrated incomplete sorted-subset sequencing notwithstanding large depth.

In regard to this clone: Its antigen is still unknown.

The V and J ends lost 1 base and 0 bases respectively, with 10 bases between them. CDR1 is SGHNT and CDR2 is YYREEE in the germline V gene (reference sequence). The CDR3 extends over 15 amino acids. This rearrangement joins TRBV5-4 to TRBJ2-5, with D possibly TRBD1 on 5 matching bases. Material for sequencing was naive CD4+ T cells sorted from blood. Indicated subset: CD45RA+ positively selected. The clonotype comes from a man aged 18 to 30 in good health. In nucleotides, the CDR3 is TGTGCCAGCAGCTTGAGGGGATGGTACCAAGAGACCCAGTACTTC. Its translation: CASSLRGWYQETQYF.